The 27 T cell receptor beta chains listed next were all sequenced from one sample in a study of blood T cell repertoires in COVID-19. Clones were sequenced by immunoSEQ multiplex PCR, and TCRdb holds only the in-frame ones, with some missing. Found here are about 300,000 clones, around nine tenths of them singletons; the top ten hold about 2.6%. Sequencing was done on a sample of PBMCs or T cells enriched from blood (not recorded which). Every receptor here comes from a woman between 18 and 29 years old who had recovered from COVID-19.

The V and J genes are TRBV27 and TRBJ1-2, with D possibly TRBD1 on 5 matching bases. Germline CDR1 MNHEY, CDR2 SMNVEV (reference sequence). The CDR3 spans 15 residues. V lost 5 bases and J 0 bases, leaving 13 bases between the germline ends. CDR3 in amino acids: CASSTNRRSNYGYTF. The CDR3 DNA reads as TGTGCCAGCAGTACCAACAGGAGATCTAACTATGGCTACACCTTC.

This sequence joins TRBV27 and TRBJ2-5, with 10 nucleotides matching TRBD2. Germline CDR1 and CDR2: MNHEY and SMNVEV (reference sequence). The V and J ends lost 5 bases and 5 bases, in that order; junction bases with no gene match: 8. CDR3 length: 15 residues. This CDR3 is CASSPSAGGPETQYF. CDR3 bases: TGTGCCAGCAGTCCCTCAGCGGGGGGGCCCGAGACCCAGTACTTC.

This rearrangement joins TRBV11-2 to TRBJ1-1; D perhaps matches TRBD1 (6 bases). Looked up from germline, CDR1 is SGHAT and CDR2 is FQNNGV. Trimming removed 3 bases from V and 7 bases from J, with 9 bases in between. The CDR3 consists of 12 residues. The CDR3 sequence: CASSFIQGEAFF. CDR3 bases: TGTGCCAGCAGCTTCATACAGGGTGAAGCTTTCTTT.

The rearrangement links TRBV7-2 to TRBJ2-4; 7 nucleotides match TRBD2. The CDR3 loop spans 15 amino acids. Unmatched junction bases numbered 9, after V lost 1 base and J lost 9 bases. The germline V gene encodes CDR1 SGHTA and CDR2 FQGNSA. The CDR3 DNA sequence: TGTGCCAGCAGCTTAGGGACTAGTTTCTCTGCCATTCAGTACTTC. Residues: CASSLGTSFSAIQYF.

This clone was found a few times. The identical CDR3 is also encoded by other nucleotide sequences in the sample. This CDR3 reads CSVERQGNTEAFF. CDR3 nucleotides: TGCAGCGTTGAAAGGCAGGGGAACACTGAAGCTTTCTTT. The chain joins TRBV29-1 to TRBJ1-1; D perhaps matches TRBD1 (5 bases). The CDR3 contains 13 residues. V lost 2 bases, J lost 1 base, and 8 bases lay in between. Germline CDR1 is SQVTM and CDR2 is ANQGSEA. Looking up the rest from reference TRBV29-1 and TRBJ1-1 gives the full variable domain: SAVISQKPSRDICQRGTSLTIQCQVDSQVTMMFWYRQQPGQSLTLIATANQGSEATYESGFVIDKFPISRPNLTFSTLTVSNMSPEDSSIYLCSVERQGNTEAFFGQGTRLTVV.

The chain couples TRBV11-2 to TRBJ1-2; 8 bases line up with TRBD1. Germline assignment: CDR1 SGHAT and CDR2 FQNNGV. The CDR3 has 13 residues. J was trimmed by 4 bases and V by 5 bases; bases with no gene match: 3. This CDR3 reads CASSPDRGYGYTF. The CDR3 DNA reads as TGTGCCAGCAGCCCAGACAGGGGCTATGGCTACACCTTC.

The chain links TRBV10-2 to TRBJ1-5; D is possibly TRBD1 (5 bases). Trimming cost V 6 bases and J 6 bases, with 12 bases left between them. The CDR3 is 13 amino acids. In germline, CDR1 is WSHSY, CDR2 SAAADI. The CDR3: CASSLGTFQPQHF. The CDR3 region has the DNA TGCGCCAGCAGCCTTGGGACTTTTCAGCCCCAGCATTTT.

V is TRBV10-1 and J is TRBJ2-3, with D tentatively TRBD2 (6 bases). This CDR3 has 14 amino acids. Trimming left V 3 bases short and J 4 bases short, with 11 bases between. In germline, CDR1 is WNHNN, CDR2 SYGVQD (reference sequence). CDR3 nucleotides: TGCGCCAGCAGTGAAAACAGGAGGGCAGATACGCAGTATTTT. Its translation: CASSENRRADTQYF.

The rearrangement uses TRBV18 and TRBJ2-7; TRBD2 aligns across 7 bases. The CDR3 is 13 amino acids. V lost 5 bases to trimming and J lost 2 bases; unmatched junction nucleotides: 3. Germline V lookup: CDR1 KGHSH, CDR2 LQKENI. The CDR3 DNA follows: TGTGCCAGCTCATCTGGGAGGGCCTACGAGCAGTACTTC. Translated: CASSSGRAYEQYF. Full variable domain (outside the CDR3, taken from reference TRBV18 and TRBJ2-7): NAGVMQNPRHLVRRRGQEARLRCSPMKGHSHVYWYRQLPEEGLKFMVYLQKENIIDESGMPKERFSAEFPKEGPSILRIQQVVRGDSAAYFCASSSGRAYEQYFGPGTRLTVT.

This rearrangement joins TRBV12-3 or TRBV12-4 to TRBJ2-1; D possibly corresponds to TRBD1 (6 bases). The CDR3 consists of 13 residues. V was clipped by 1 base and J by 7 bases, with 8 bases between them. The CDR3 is CASSLGQGNEQFF. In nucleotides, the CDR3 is TGTGCCAGCAGTTTAGGCCAGGGGAATGAGCAGTTCTTC.

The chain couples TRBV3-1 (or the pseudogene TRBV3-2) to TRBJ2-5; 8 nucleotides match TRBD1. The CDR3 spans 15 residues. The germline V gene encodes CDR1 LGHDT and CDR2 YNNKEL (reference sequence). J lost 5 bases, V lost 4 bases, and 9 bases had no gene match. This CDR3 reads CASSPSRGRGETQYF. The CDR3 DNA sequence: TGTGCCAGCAGCCCCTCCAGGGGGCGAGGGGAGACCCAGTACTTC.

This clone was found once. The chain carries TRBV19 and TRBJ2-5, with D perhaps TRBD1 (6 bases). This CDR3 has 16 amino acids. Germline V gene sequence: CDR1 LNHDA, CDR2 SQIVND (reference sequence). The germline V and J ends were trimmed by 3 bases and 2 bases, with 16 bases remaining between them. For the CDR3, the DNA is TGTGCCAGTAGTATTTCTTCCAGTGGACAGCAAGAGACCCAGTACTTC. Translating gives CASSISSSGQQETQYF.

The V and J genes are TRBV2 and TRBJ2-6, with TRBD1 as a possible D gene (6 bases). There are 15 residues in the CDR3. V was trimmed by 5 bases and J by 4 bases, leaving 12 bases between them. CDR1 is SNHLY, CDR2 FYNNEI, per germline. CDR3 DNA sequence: TGTGCCAGCAGTATGGACAGATCCGGGGCCAACGTCCTGACTTTC. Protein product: CASSMDRSGANVLTF.

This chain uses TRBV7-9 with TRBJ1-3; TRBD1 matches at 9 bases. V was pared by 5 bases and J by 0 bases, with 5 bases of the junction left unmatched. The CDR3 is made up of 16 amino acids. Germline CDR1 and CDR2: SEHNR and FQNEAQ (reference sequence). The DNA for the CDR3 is TGTGCCAGCAGCCGGGACAGGGCCCACTCTGGAAACACCATATATTTT. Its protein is CASSRDRAHSGNTIYF.

CDR3 nucleotides: TGTGCCAGCTCACTATCCCCGGGACTCAGCCTGTACTTC. It encodes CASSLSPGLSLYF. The chain joins TRBV18 to TRBJ2-5; a possible D gene is TRBD2 (6 bases). The CDR3 spans 13 residues. The germline gives CDR1 KGHSH, CDR2 LQKENI. Between the trimmed V and J ends, which lost 4 bases and 13 bases, there was a span of 19 bases.

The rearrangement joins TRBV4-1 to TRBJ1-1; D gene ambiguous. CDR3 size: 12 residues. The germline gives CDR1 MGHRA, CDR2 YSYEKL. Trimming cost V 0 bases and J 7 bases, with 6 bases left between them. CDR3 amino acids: CASSQDHNEAFF. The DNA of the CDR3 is TGCGCCAGCAGCCAAGATCACAATGAAGCTTTCTTT.

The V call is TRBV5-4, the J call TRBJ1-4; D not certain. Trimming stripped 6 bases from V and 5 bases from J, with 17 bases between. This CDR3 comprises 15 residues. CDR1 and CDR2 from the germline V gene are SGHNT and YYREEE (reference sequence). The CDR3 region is CASNPGPAGNEKLFF. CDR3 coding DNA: TGTGCCAGCAACCCGGGCCCAGCGGGCAATGAAAAACTGTTTTTT.

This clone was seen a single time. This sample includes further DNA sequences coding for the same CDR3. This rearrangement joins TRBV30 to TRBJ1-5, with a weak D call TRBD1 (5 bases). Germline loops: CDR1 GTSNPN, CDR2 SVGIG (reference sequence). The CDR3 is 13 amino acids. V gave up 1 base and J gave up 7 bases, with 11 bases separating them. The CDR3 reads CAWSGGGNQPQHF. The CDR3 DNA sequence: TGTGCCTGGAGTGGGGGGGGGAACCAGCCCCAGCATTTT.

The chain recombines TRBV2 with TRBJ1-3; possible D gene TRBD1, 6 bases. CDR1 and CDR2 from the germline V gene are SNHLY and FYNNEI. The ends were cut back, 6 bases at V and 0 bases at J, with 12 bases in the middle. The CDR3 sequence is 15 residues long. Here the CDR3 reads CASRALDSSGNTIYF. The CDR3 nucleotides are TGTGCCAGCAGAGCCCTGGACAGCTCTGGAAACACCATATATTTT.

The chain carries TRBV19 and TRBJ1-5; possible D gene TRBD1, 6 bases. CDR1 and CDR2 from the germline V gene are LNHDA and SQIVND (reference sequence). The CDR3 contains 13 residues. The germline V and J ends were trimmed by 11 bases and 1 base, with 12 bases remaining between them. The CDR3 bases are TGTGCCGGGGGCCAGGGGAGCAATCAGCCCCAGCATTTT. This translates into CAGGQGSNQPQHF.

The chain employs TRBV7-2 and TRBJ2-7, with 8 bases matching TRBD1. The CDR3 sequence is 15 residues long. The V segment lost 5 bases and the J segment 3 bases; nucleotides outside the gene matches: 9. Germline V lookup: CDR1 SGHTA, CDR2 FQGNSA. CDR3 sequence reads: CASSEGQEVLYEQYF. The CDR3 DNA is TGTGCCAGCAGCGAGGGACAGGAAGTACTCTACGAGCAGTACTTC.

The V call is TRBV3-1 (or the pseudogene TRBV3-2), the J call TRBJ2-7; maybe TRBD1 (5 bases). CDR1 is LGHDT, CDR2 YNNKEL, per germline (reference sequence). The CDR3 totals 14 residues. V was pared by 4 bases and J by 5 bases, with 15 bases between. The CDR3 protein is CASSRGRLPNEQYF. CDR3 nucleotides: TGTGCCAGCAGCCGGGGCAGGTTACCTAACGAGCAGTACTTC.

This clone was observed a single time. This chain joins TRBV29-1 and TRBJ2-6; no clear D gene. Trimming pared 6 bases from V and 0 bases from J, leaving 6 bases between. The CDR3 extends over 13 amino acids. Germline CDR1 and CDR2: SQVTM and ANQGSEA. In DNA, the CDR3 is TGCAGCGTATGGAGCTCTGGGGCCAACGTCCTGACTTTC. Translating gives CSVWSSGANVLTF.

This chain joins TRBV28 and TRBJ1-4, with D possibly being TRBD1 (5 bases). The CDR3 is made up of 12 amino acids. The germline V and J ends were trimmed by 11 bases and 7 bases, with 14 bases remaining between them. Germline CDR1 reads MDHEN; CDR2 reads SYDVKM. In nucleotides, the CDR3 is TGTGCCTCCAGGGTTCGGTCTGAAAAACTGTTTTTT. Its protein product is CASRVRSEKLFF.

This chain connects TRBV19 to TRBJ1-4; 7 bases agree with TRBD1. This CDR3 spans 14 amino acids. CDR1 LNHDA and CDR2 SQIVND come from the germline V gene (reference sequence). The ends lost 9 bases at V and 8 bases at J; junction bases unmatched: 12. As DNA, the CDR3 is TGTGCCAGAAAGGGGGCTCCCCGGCGAGAAAAACTGTTTTTT. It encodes CARKGAPRREKLFF. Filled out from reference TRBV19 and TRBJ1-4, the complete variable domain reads DGGITQSPKYLFRKEGQNVTLSCEQNLNHDAMYWYRQDPGQGLRLIYYSQIVNDFQKGDIAEGYSVSREKKESFPLTVTSAQKNPTAFYLCARKGAPRREKLFFGSGTQLSVL.

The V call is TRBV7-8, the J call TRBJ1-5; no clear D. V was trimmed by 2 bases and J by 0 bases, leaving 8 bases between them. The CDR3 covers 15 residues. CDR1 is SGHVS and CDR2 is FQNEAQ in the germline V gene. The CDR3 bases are TGTGCCAGCAGCTTACGCGGGATTAGCAATCAGCCCCAGCATTTT. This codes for CASSLRGISNQPQHF. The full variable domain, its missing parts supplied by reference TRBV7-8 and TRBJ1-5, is GAGVSQSPRYKVAKRGQDVALRCDPISGHVSLFWYQQALGQGPEFLTYFQNEAQLDKSGLPSDRFFAERPEGSVSTLKIQRTQQEDSAVYLCASSLRGISNQPQHFGDGTRLSIL.

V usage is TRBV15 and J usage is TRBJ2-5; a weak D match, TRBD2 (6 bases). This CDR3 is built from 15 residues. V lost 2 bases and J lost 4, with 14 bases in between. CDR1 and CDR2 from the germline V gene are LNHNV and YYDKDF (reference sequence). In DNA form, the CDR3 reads TGTGCCACCAGCAGAATTGGGGGGTTGGGAGAGACCCAGTACTTC. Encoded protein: CATSRIGGLGETQYF. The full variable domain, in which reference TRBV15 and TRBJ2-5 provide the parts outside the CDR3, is DAMVIQNPRYQVTQFGKPVTLSCSQTLNHNVMYWYQQKSSQAPKLLFHYYDKDFNNEADTPDNFQSRRPNTSFCFLDIRSPGLGDTAMYLCATSRIGGLGETQYFGPGTRLLVL.